This passage covers 26 T cell receptor beta chains from one sample sequenced in a study of blood T cell repertoires in COVID-19. Libraries were prepared by immunoSEQ multiplex PCR; TCRdb keeps only in-frame clonotypes and omits some of them. The table lists around 190,000 clones, less than 90% of them singletons. Sequencing was done on a sample of peripheral blood. These receptors were taken from an older woman with COVID-19, enrolled during active disease.

The rearrangement joins TRBV27 to TRBJ1-2; D perhaps matches TRBD1 (5 bases). From germline, CDR1 is MNHEY and CDR2 SMNVEV (reference sequence). This CDR3 comprises 13 residues. Trimming pared 4 bases from V and 9 bases from J, leaving 15 bases between. CDR3 sequence reads: CASSSLHRTSYTF. The CDR3 DNA reads TGTGCCAGCAGTTCTCTCCACAGGACTAGCTACACCTTC.

The V call is TRBV6-2 or TRBV6-3, the J call TRBJ1-5; 7 positions agree with TRBD1. The CDR3 runs 14 residues. The trim removed 2 bases at V and 7 bases at J, leaving 5 bases unmatched. From germline, CDR1 is MNHEY and CDR2 SVGEGT. The DNA for the CDR3 is TGTGCCAGCAGTTACCTAGGGGGCGGCCAGCCCCAGCATTTT. This sequence encodes CASSYLGGGQPQHF.

This clone has just a few counts. This chain joins TRBV11-2 and TRBJ2-7; TRBD1 aligns across 10 bases. This CDR3 comprises 17 residues. CDR1 and CDR2 from the germline V gene are SGHAT and FQNNGV. J lost 2 bases, V lost 5 bases, and 12 bases had no gene match. The CDR3 protein is CASSRSSGTGVTYEQYF. CDR3 in DNA: TGTGCCAGCAGCCGATCCTCCGGGACAGGGGTCACCTACGAGCAGTACTTC.

The rearrangement uses TRBV13 and TRBJ1-2, with TRBD1 matching 7 bases. V trimming: 5 bases; J trimming: 4 bases; junction bases outside the gene matches: 4. The CDR3 sequence is 13 residues long. In germline, CDR1 is PRHDT, CDR2 FYEKMQ (reference sequence). The CDR3 nucleotides are TGTGCCAGCAGCCGGACAGGACCCTATGGCTACACCTTC. This gives the protein CASSRTGPYGYTF.

The J gene is TRBJ1-2, the V gene TRBV18, with D unclear. CDR1 KGHSH and CDR2 LQKENI come from the germline V gene. The CDR3 length is 12 residues. Trimming took off 6 bases at V and 4 bases at J, with 9 bases between the two ends. The CDR3 DNA is TGTGCCAGCTCCCAGGACTCCTATGGCTACACCTTC. It codes for CASSQDSYGYTF. The variable domain in full, with the rest retrieved from reference TRBV18 and TRBJ1-2, is NAGVMQNPRHLVRRRGQEARLRCSPMKGHSHVYWYRQLPEEGLKFMVYLQKENIIDESGMPKERFSAEFPKEGPSILRIQQVVRGDSAAYFCASSQDSYGYTFGSGTRLTVV.

CDR3 DNA sequence: TGTGCCAGCAGCCAAGACCTACAGGGAGCGTATTCACCCCTCCACTTT. Translation gives CASSQDLQGAYSPLHF. The chain carries TRBV3-1 (or the pseudogene TRBV3-2) and TRBJ1-6, with D possibly TRBD1 on 6 matching bases. Germline values: CDR1 LGHDT, CDR2 YNNKEL (reference sequence). The CDR3 has 16 residues. With 0 bases removed from V and 8 bases from J, the gap between germline ends came to 14 bases.

The chain recombines TRBV5-1 with TRBJ2-2; perhaps TRBD2 as D (5 bases). Trimming removed 0 bases at V and 6 bases at J, with 12 bases between. From germline, CDR1 is SGHRS and CDR2 YFSETQ. The CDR3 length is 15 residues. CDR3 residues: CASSLDPTSSGELFF. The CDR3 region has the DNA TGCGCCAGCAGCTTGGACCCCACTAGTTCCGGGGAGCTGTTTTTT.

J is TRBJ1-6 and V is TRBV24-1; TRBD1 agrees at 9 bases. The CDR3 totals 15 residues. Per germline, CDR1 KGHDR and CDR2 SFDVKD. Trimming took 5 bases from V and 10 from J; bases not matched to a gene: 8. The CDR3 DNA reads as TGTGCCACCAGTGCCGGGGACAGGGTATCCTCACCCCTCCACTTT. Translating it yields CATSAGDRVSSPLHF.

The chain has TRBV20-1 and TRBJ2-5; 8 nucleotides agree with TRBD1. This CDR3 has 14 residues. V gave up 3 bases and J gave up 1 base; unmatched junction bases: 4. Germline assignment: CDR1 DFQATT and CDR2 SNEGSKA (reference sequence). The CDR3 spells CSASEQGVQETQYF. CDR3 nucleotide sequence: TGCAGTGCTAGTGAACAGGGGGTCCAAGAGACCCAGTACTTC.

The chain uses TRBV9 and TRBJ2-5; D unclear. V lost 0 bases to trimming and J lost 6 bases, with 15 bases between them. Germline V gene data show CDR1 as SGDLS and CDR2 as YYNGEE. This CDR3 comprises 15 residues. Written as DNA, the CDR3 is TGTGCCAGCAGCGTAGGCCAAGCGCGATGGCAGACCCAGTACTTC. Amino acid sequence: CASSVGQARWQTQYF.

V and J are TRBV18 and TRBJ1-2, with unresolved D. The germline V gene encodes CDR1 KGHSH and CDR2 LQKENI. CDR3 length: 15 amino acids. Trimming stripped 2 bases from V and 9 bases from J, with 19 bases between. The CDR3, as DNA: TGTGCCAGCTCACCAGGTTTAAACCAACACGGGAGCTACACCTTC. Translating gives CASSPGLNQHGSYTF.

This chain uses TRBV6-5 with TRBJ1-4; 7 bases line up with TRBD1. Germline CDR1 and CDR2: MNHEY and SVGAGI. V shed 10 bases and J 7 bases; nucleotides not matched to a gene: 15. This CDR3 has 15 residues. In DNA form, the CDR3 reads TGTGCCACCGAACATAACAGGGGAACACCTGAAAAACTGTTTTTT. Translating gives CATEHNRGTPEKLFF.

This clone has just a few counts. This chain uses TRBV19 with TRBJ1-5, with TRBD1 matching 10 bases. The CDR3 is made up of 15 amino acids. After removal of 7 bases from V and 11 bases from J, the junction contained 14 bases not matched to a gene. The germline gives CDR1 LNHDA, CDR2 SQIVND (reference sequence). CDR3 region: CASIGGQGGKTAQHF. CDR3 bases: TGTGCCAGTATTGGAGGACAGGGGGGAAAAACGGCCCAGCATTTT.

As for this clone: An end of the junction does not agree with germline; a read error may underlie this. The V call is TRBV19, the J call TRBJ2-4; TRBD2 is a possible D gene (6 bases). This CDR3 contains 14 residues. CDR1 LNHDA and CDR2 SQIVND come from the germline V gene (reference sequence). This chain's CDR3 is CASSISGAQNIQYF. The DNA for the CDR3 is TGTGCCAGTAGTATTAGCGGAGCCCAAAACATTCAGTACTTC.

CDR3 region: CASSLSGSSSGANVLTF. In nucleotides, the CDR3 is TGTGCCAGCAGCTTAAGCGGCAGTTCCTCTGGGGCCAACGTCCTGACTTTC. The chain combines TRBV7-3 with TRBJ2-6; D ambiguous. Between the trimmed V and J ends, which lost 1 base and 0 bases, there was a span of 10 bases. CDR3 length equals 17 residues. Per the germline V gene, CDR1 is SGHTA and CDR2 is FQGTGA.

V gene TRBV5-4 combines with J gene TRBJ1-1; D is undetermined. The germline CDR1 and CDR2 sequences are SGHNT and YYREEE (reference sequence). The V end was cut by 2 bases, the J end by 4 bases, with 9 bases between. This CDR3 is built from 13 residues. CDR3 DNA: TGTGCCAGCAGCTTCTATACGGGCACTGAAGCTTTCTTT. Residues: CASSFYTGTEAFF.

The chain uses TRBV6-2 or TRBV6-3 and TRBJ2-1, with 9 bases identical to TRBD2. Losses at the gene ends were 4 bases for V and 0 bases for J; bases not matched to a gene: 7. Germline V gene lookup returns CDR1 MNHEY and CDR2 SVGEGT. This CDR3 contains 17 residues. The CDR3 loop is CASSLLSGSASYNEQFF. The CDR3 DNA reads as TGTGCCAGCAGTTTACTTAGCGGGAGCGCCTCCTACAATGAGCAGTTCTTC.

The chain joins TRBV19 to TRBJ2-5; D is unclear. Trimming stripped 3 bases from V and 5 bases from J, with 10 bases between. The germline V gene has CDR1 LNHDA and CDR2 SQIVND (reference sequence). The CDR3 is made up of 13 amino acids. The DNA of the CDR3 is TGTGCCAGTAGTATCGTCCCCGTGGAGACCCAGTACTTC. Its translation is CASSIVPVETQYF.

The rearrangement joins TRBV7-3 to TRBJ2-1; TRBD2 might be the D (5 bases). This CDR3 has 13 amino acids. Between the trimmed V and J ends, which lost 1 base and 4 bases, there was a span of 5 bases. Germline CDR1 reads SGHTA; CDR2 reads FQGTGA. Here the CDR3 reads CASSLSGYNEQFF. Here the CDR3 DNA reads TGTGCCAGCAGCTTAAGCGGGTACAATGAGCAGTTCTTC.

This chain uses TRBV6-5 with TRBJ1-1; the D is unclear. Germline CDR1 and CDR2: MNHEY and SVGAGI. V lost 5 bases and J 1 base, leaving 11 bases between the germline ends. The CDR3 extends over 14 amino acids. CDR3 amino acids: CASSRASTNTEAFF. The CDR3 DNA sequence: TGTGCCAGCAGTCGAGCTTCCACGAACACTGAAGCTTTCTTT.

Remarks on this clone: The identical CDR3 is also encoded by other nucleotide sequences in the sample. The chain has TRBV10-3 and TRBJ1-2, with D possibly being TRBD1 (6 bases). This CDR3 comprises 18 residues. The V gene lost 5 bases and the J gene lost 5 bases, with 27 bases spanning the gap. The germline V gene has CDR1 ENHRY and CDR2 SYGVKD. CDR3 region: CAISQNINQGNVPYGYTF. The CDR3 bases are TGTGCCATCAGTCAAAACATAAACCAGGGGAATGTACCGTATGGCTACACCTTC.

The chain employs TRBV10-2 and TRBJ2-5, with 13 bases lining up with TRBD2. CDR3 length equals 15 residues. CDR1 and CDR2 from the germline V gene are WSHSY and SAAADI. Trimming took 5 bases from V and 4 from J; bases not matched to a gene: 4. The chain's CDR3 is CASSRLAGGAETQYF. In nucleotides, the CDR3 is TGCGCCAGCAGTCGACTAGCGGGAGGCGCAGAGACCCAGTACTTC.

This clone showed up just once. The J gene is TRBJ1-1, the V gene TRBV5-1; D is undetermined. V dropped 4 bases and J dropped 0 bases, with 16 bases sitting between them. CDR3 length: 16 amino acids. Germline CDR1 is SGHRS and CDR2 is YFSETQ. The CDR3 sequence: CASSLLPGGVNTEAFF. In DNA, the CDR3 is TGCGCCAGCAGCCTCCTACCCGGCGGCGTGAACACTGAAGCTTTCTTT.

This clone was seen a handful of times. This sequence joins TRBV24-1 and TRBJ1-5, with 7 bases that match TRBD1. There are 13 residues in the CDR3. Looked up from germline, CDR1 is KGHDR and CDR2 is SFDVKD. The V gene end was trimmed by 4 bases and the J gene end by 4 bases; junction bases not matched to a gene: 0. The CDR3 nucleotides are TGTGCCACCAGTGAACAGGGGAATCAGCCCCAGCATTTT. This codes for CATSEQGNQPQHF.

The CDR3 region is CASGTVRSGANVLTF. CDR3 coding DNA: TGTGCCAGCGGGACAGTAAGATCTGGGGCCAACGTCCTGACTTTC. V usage is TRBV2 and J usage is TRBJ2-6, with 7 nucleotides matching TRBD1. V was clipped by 8 bases and J by 1 base; unmatched bases: 5. Germline values: CDR1 SNHLY, CDR2 FYNNEI. CDR3 length: 15 residues.

The V gene is TRBV5-4, the J gene TRBJ2-5; 9 bases align to TRBD2. Germline V gene lookup returns CDR1 SGHNT and CDR2 YYREEE (reference sequence). This CDR3 is 14 amino acids long. The V and J ends lost 5 bases and 7 bases, in that order; junction bases with no gene match: 9. The CDR3 sequence is CASSTAGGGATQYF. The CDR3 DNA sequence: TGTGCCAGCAGTACAGCGGGAGGAGGAGCGACCCAGTACTTC.